The sequence of this T cell receptor (beta chain) was determined in a study of regulatory T cells in long-lasting Graves disease. CDR1 is SGHRS, CDR2 YFSETQ, per germline. The CDR3 totals 15 residues. V lost 3 bases and J 0 bases, leaving 9 bases between the germline ends. Time point denoted: newly diagnosed GD, antithyroid drugs for less than 3 months. The TCR library was prepared using RNA isolated from PBMCs. Investigators prepared the TCR beta libraries by applying iRepertoire HTBI primers and Arm-PCR of CDR3 regions. TCRdb analysed the multiplex PCR reads with MiXCR anew, one entry per CDR3 protein. The sample has over 350,000 distinct CDR3 sequences; about 15% are singletons. These data are also associated with another study on T cells in Graves' hyperthyroidism and ophthalmopathy. That investigation notes: Carried out on the TCR CDR3, a first-round RT-PCR used the HTBI primer set.

The specimen comprised peripheral blood mononuclear cells (PBMCs), sampled at new diagnosis, from a patient treated with antithyroid drugs. This receptor was obtained from a woman aged 35 to 49 with Graves disease. The rearrangement joins TRBV5-1 to TRBJ1-4; D not resolved. CDR3 in DNA: TGCGCCAGCAGCTCGGGAGGAACAACTAATGAAAAACTGTTTTTT. Translating it yields CASSSGGTTNEKLFF. The full variable domain, in which reference TRBV5-1 and TRBJ1-4 provide the parts outside the CDR3, is KAGVTQTPRYLIKTRGQQVTLSCSPISGHRSVSWYQQTPGQGLQFLFEYFSETQRNKGNFPGRFSGRQFSNSRSEMNVSTLELGDSALYLCASSSGGTTNEKLFFGSGTQLSVL.